A single T cell receptor (beta chain) is shown here with its context. Its specificity is unknown. The source of the sample is a study of cytomegalovirus exposure and HLA in healthy donors. Across the whole study: In an early release, HLA-typed donors contributed some 82 million unique TCR sequences.

Amplification used 60 Vbeta primers and 13 Jbeta primers. Repertoires were generated with immunoSEQ multiplex PCR, while TCRdb's copy carries only in-frame clones and drops some. The sample shows roughly 100,000 clones, roughly a tenth of them seen only once. Study-level findings and limits: The authors listed 150 to 200 TCR beta chains as cytomegalovirus-associated. Earlier analysis looked at TCR beta V segments, and most were productive about 90% or about 30% of the time.

The CDR3 is 14 amino acids. Losses at the gene ends were 5 bases for V and 6 bases for J; bases not matched to a gene: 5. The germline V gene encodes CDR1 SGHTA and CDR2 FQGTGA. The sequencing input was PBMCs. The source is a man aged 40-50 years in good health and CMV-seropositive. The chain carries TRBV7-3 and TRBJ2-3; the match to TRBD2 covers 10 bases. The CDR3 sequence is CASSDLAGVDTQYF. The CDR3 nucleotides are TGTGCCAGCAGCGATCTAGCGGGAGTTGATACGCAGTATTTT.